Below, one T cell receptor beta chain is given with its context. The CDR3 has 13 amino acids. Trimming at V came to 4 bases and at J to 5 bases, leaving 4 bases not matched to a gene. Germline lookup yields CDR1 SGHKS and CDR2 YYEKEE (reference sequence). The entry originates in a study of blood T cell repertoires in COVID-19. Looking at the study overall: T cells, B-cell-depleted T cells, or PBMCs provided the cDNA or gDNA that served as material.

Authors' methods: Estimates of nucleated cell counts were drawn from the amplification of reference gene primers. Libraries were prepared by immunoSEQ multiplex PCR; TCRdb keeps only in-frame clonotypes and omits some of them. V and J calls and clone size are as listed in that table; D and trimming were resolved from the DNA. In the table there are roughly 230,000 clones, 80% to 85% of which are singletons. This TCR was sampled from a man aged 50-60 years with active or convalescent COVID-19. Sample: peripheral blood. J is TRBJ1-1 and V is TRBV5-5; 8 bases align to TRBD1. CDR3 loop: CASSQQGDTEAFF. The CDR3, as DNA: TGTGCCAGCAGCCAACAGGGGGATACTGAAGCTTTCTTT.